This TCR beta chain was identified during a study of blood T cell repertoires in COVID-19. About the research overall: COVID-19 samples, acute and convalescent, were from the United States, Italy and Spain. T cells, B-cell-depleted T cells, or PBMCs supplied cDNA or gDNA.

Trimming shortened V by 7 bases and J by 1 base, and 13 bases separated the two germline ends. Germline CDR1 and CDR2: LNHDA and SQIVND (reference sequence). The CDR3 runs to 14 residues. The authors' processing: Reference gene primer amplification in the assay estimated nucleated cell counts. Profiling relied on immunoSEQ multiplex PCR, and the TCRdb table lists in-frame clones only, not all of them. The DNA gave D and trimming, while V, J and clone size come from that table. The repertoire has some 200,000 clones, 88% of them found once; the top ten carry 6%. The sequenced sample was peripheral blood. The rearrangement joins TRBV19 to TRBJ1-1; D is undetermined. The clonotype comes from a man between 35 and 55 years old with active or convalescent COVID-19. As DNA, the CDR3 is TGTGCCAGTACCGGAGGACGCAGGAACACTGAAGCTTTCTTT. Translating gives CASTGGRRNTEAFF.